These 28 T cell receptor beta chains were sequenced from one sample in a study of T cells in Graves' hyperthyroidism and ophthalmopathy. Amplification yielded TCR beta CDR3 regions, with RNA transcripts as the source. The HTBI set primed first-round TCR CDR3 RT-PCR. TCRdb itself ran the multiplex PCR reads through MiXCR, one entry per CDR3 protein. The sample holds around 610,000 distinct CDR3 sequences, approximately 14% seen once. Specimen: blood. These receptors all come from a middle-aged woman with Graves' ophthalmopathy.

In its sample, this clonotype was seen a few times. V gene TRBV27 combines with J gene TRBJ2-6; a possible D gene is TRBD1 (6 bases). V was trimmed by 1 base and J by 1 base, leaving 14 bases between them. The germline V gene encodes CDR1 MNHEY and CDR2 SMNVEV (reference sequence). The CDR3 runs to 18 residues. The CDR3: CASSLFWTVLSGANVLTF. The CDR3 region has the DNA TGTGCCAGCAGTTTATTTTGGACAGTACTTTCTGGGGCCAACGTCCTGACTTTC.

This clonotype was counted many times. This chain uses TRBV11-1 with TRBJ2-7; 10 positions match TRBD2. This CDR3 is 17 amino acids long. Germline CDR1 SGHAT, CDR2 FQDESV (reference sequence). The J segment lost 2 bases and the V segment lost 5 bases, leaving 12 bases of the junction unmatched. CDR3 residues: CASSPQTSSGSAYEQYF. The CDR3 DNA sequence: TGTGCCAGCAGCCCCCAAACCTCTAGCGGGAGCGCCTACGAGCAGTACTTC.

This clonotype has ten or more counts. The chain joins TRBV28 to TRBJ2-2; either TRBD1 or TRBD2 may fit D (5 bases each). V lost 7 bases and J lost 4, with 13 bases in between. Germline values: CDR1 MDHEN, CDR2 SYDVKM. The CDR3 runs to 14 residues. The CDR3 sequence is CASTTGAITGELFF. The CDR3 nucleotides are TGTGCCAGCACTACCGGGGCCATCACCGGGGAGCTGTTTTTT.

V and J are TRBV20-1 and TRBJ2-7, with TRBD2 as a possible D gene (6 bases). Germline V gives CDR1 DFQATT, CDR2 SNEGSKA (reference sequence). The CDR3 is made up of 16 amino acids. The germline V and J ends were trimmed by 0 bases and 3 bases, with 18 bases remaining between them. The CDR3 nucleotides read TGCAGTGCTAGAGAAGAGGCGGGGCGCCGATACTACGAGCAGTACTTC. It specifies CSAREEAGRRYYEQYF.

This clonotype was detected ten times or more. CDR3 nucleotides: TGTGCCAGCAGTTTATGGGCGGAACAAGAGACCCAGTACTTC. It translates to CASSLWAEQETQYF. The chain has TRBV28 and TRBJ2-5; D not resolved. Deletions cut 0 bases from V and 2 bases from J, with 7 bases between. The CDR3 has 14 amino acids. Germline V gives CDR1 MDHEN, CDR2 SYDVKM.

This sequence joins TRBV28 and TRBJ2-3, with D possibly being TRBD2 (5 bases). With 4 bases removed from V and 4 bases from J, the gap between germline ends came to 12 bases. The CDR3 runs to 14 residues. Per germline, CDR1 MDHEN and CDR2 SYDVKM. CDR3 in DNA: TGTGCCAGCAGTTATGGACTGGCACCAGATACGCAGTATTTT. This gives the protein CASSYGLAPDTQYF.

With respect to this clonotype: Given a much more abundant clone one base away, this may be a read error. The chain recombines TRBV20-1 with TRBJ2-7, with D tentatively TRBD1 (6 bases). The CDR3 totals 17 residues. Germline CDR1 DFQATT, CDR2 SNEGSKA (reference sequence). V was clipped by 5 bases and J by 4 bases, with 27 bases between them. This chain's CDR3 is CSADRMGVDWSRYEQYF. CDR3 coding DNA: TGCAGTGCTGACAGGATGGGGGTTGACTGGAGCAGGTACGAGCAGTACTTC.

At least ten counts were recorded for this clonotype. V usage is TRBV6-1 and J usage is TRBJ2-7; TRBD2 aligns across 9 bases. Germline CDR1 reads MNHNS; CDR2 reads SASEGT. V was clipped by 9 bases and J by 0 bases; unmatched bases: 6. This CDR3 region has 14 residues. CDR3 bases: TGTGCCAGTCTAGCGGGGCTAAGCTCCTACGAGCAGTACTTC. Amino acid sequence: CASLAGLSSYEQYF.

This clonotype has a count of ten or more. Here the CDR3 DNA reads TGTGCCAGCAGAGATCCGGGACAGGGGGCGACTGAGCAGTTCTTC. Translation gives CASRDPGQGATEQFF. The V call is TRBV6-2 or TRBV6-3, the J call TRBJ2-1; 12 bases are a match to TRBD1. CDR1 is MNHEY, CDR2 SVGEGT, per germline. The CDR3 totals 15 residues. V was clipped by 6 bases and J by 9 bases; unmatched bases: 9.

This clonotype appeared many times. This chain joins TRBV15 and TRBJ1-2, with no clear D. The CDR3 sequence is 13 residues long. Per germline, CDR1 LNHNV and CDR2 YYDKDF (reference sequence). The V end lost 2 bases, the J end lost 10 bases, and 14 bases lay between the germline ends. In nucleotides, the CDR3 is TGTGCCACCAGCAGACTCCTCGAGGACCTCTACACCTTC. It translates to CATSRLLEDLYTF.

This clonotype came up many times. The DNA of the CDR3 is TGTGCCAGCAGTCCCCTCGCGGGAGAAGGCACCGGGGAGCTGTTTTTT. This codes for CASSPLAGEGTGELFF. This chain joins TRBV12-3 or TRBV12-4 and TRBJ2-2, with 7 positions matching TRBD2. There are 16 residues in the CDR3. V was pared by 5 bases and J by 4 bases, with 10 bases of the junction left unmatched.

CDR3 region: CSVEVGNSYEQYF. CDR3 in DNA: TGCAGCGTTGAAGTGGGCAATTCCTACGAGCAGTACTTC. The chain joins TRBV29-1 to TRBJ2-7; D is undetermined. The CDR3 is made up of 13 amino acids. CDR1 and CDR2 from the germline V gene are SQVTM and ANQGSEA. V was shortened by 1 base and J by 1 base, with 8 bases between the two germline ends.

The chain is built from TRBV3-1 and TRBJ1-2; a possible D gene is TRBD1 (6 bases). The CDR3 totals 14 residues. The germline gives CDR1 LGHDT, CDR2 YNNKEL (reference sequence). Deletions cut 0 bases from V and 2 bases from J, with 7 bases between. The CDR3 DNA follows: TGTGCCAGCAGCCAAGAAGACAGGAACTATGGCTACACCTTC. It encodes CASSQEDRNYGYTF.

This clonotype showed up many times. J is TRBJ2-2 and V is TRBV12-5; 7 bases are a match to TRBD1. CDR1 and CDR2 (germline): LGHNT, FRNRAP. The CDR3 is 14 amino acids. Unmatched junction bases numbered 8, after V lost 7 bases and J lost 6 bases. The CDR3 loop reads CASVPQTGAGELFF. CDR3 bases: TGTGCTAGTGTCCCGCAAACAGGGGCCGGGGAGCTGTTTTTT.

This clonotype was seen repeatedly, ten times or more. The V and J genes are TRBV10-3 and TRBJ2-7, with TRBD1 matching 9 bases. Germline lookup yields CDR1 ENHRY and CDR2 SYGVKD. The CDR3 covers 15 residues. Unmatched junction bases numbered 6, after V lost 6 bases and J lost 0 bases. DNA of the CDR3: TGTGCCATCAGCCTAGGACAGGGGATCTCCTACGAGCAGTACTTC. Its protein product is CAISLGQGISYEQYF.

There are a few counts of this clonotype. This CDR3 is missing its conserved last phenylalanine or tryptophan, likely due to a read error. V gene TRBV11-2 combines with J gene TRBJ2-7; D call uncertain. This CDR3 region has 15 residues. V lost 4 bases and J lost 3, with 16 bases in between. Germline CDR1 SGHAT, CDR2 FQNNGV. The CDR3 sequence: CASSSPRGPNYEQYL. The CDR3, as DNA: TGTGCCAGCAGCTCCCCTAGAGGACCGAACTACGAGCAGTACCTC.

This clonotype has a count of ten or more. The rearrangement links TRBV20-1 to TRBJ1-1, with D perhaps matching TRBD1 (5 bases). Germline CDR1 DFQATT, CDR2 SNEGSKA (reference sequence). This CDR3 spans 16 amino acids. Deletions cut 0 bases from V and 0 bases from J, with 14 bases between. The CDR3 spells CSAREVVKGVNTEAFF. The CDR3 DNA sequence: TGCAGTGCTAGAGAGGTGGTCAAAGGGGTGAACACTGAAGCTTTCTTT.

V usage is TRBV6-2 or TRBV6-3 and J usage is TRBJ1-5; possible D gene TRBD1, 6 bases. Trimming removed 6 bases from V and 6 bases from J, with 15 bases in between. CDR3 length equals 14 residues. The germline gives CDR1 MNHEY, CDR2 SVGEGT. The CDR3 DNA is TGTGCCAGCAGACAACAGGGTCCCACTCAGCCCCAGCATTTT. Its translation: CASRQQGPTQPQHF.

This clonotype was observed many times. V and J are TRBV12-3 or TRBV12-4 and TRBJ2-7; a weak D match, TRBD2 (6 bases). This CDR3 region has 13 residues. Trimming took off 7 bases at V and 4 bases at J, with 14 bases between the two ends. CDR3 coding DNA: TGTGCCAGCAAACCATCGGAGGGTTACGAGCAGTACTTC. Protein: CASKPSEGYEQYF.

This chain connects TRBV28 to TRBJ1-5, with 7 bases aligning to TRBD1. The ends lost 0 bases at V and 7 bases at J; junction bases unmatched: 6. This CDR3 contains 15 residues. Germline CDR1 reads MDHEN; CDR2 reads SYDVKM. CDR3 sequence (DNA): TGTGCCAGCAGTTTATGGATGGAGGGGGCACAGCCCCAGCATTTT. Protein: CASSLWMEGAQPQHF.

This clonotype was observed a few times. J is TRBJ1-1 and V is TRBV3-1; D is unclear. V was shortened by 6 bases and J by 2 bases, with 13 bases between the two germline ends. The CDR3 extends over 14 amino acids. Germline V CDR1 and CDR2: LGHDT, YNNKEL (reference sequence). Written as DNA, the CDR3 is TGTGCCAGCAGTCATTGGCAGGACAACACTGAAGCTTTCTTT. It translates to CASSHWQDNTEAFF.

This clonotype was detected ten times or more. The chain has TRBV6-5 and TRBJ2-7; possible D gene TRBD2, 6 bases. The length of the CDR3 is 14 residues. Germline CDR1 and CDR2: MNHEY and SVGAGI. The DNA for the CDR3 is TGTGCGATACCCCGGGACGGGAGCTCCTACGAGCAGTACTTC. Translating it yields CAIPRDGSSYEQYF.

This clonotype has more than one count but fewer than ten. It may be a read error: a sequence one base away is much more abundant. The rearrangement joins TRBV2 to TRBJ2-7, with no clear D. V dropped 6 bases and J dropped 2 bases, with 14 bases sitting between them. CDR1 and CDR2 (germline): SNHLY, FYNNEI. The CDR3 is 14 amino acids. Here the CDR3 reads CASRLVGSAYEQYF. CDR3 bases: TGTGCCAGCAGGTTGGTTGGAAGTGCCTACGAGCAGTACTTC.

In this sample, this clonotype turned up many times. The rearrangement uses TRBV5-1 and TRBJ2-2; TRBD1 might be the D (6 bases). The V gene's germline CDR1 is SGHRS and CDR2 YFSETQ. V lost 4 bases and J lost 6, with 13 bases in between. The CDR3 consists of 14 residues. Here the CDR3 reads CASSRGGVSGELFF. Here the CDR3 DNA reads TGCGCCAGCAGCAGAGGGGGAGTCTCCGGGGAGCTGTTTTTT.

This clonotype showed up many times. The rearrangement joins TRBV12-3 or TRBV12-4 to TRBJ2-3; 10 nucleotides align to TRBD2. The CDR3 length is 15 residues. Unmatched junction bases numbered 1, after V lost 2 bases and J lost 2 bases. The CDR3 coding sequence is TGTGCCAGCAGTTTAACTAGCGGGAACACAGATACGCAGTATTTT. Encoded protein: CASSLTSGNTDTQYF.

The chain carries TRBV11-2 and TRBJ2-5, with TRBD1 as a possible D gene (6 bases). The CDR3 has 15 residues. V was pared by 2 bases and J by 5 bases, with 15 bases between. Germline V gene data show CDR1 as SGHAT and CDR2 as FQNNGV. DNA of the CDR3: TGTGCCAGCAGCTTAACCGTAGCAGGGGACGAGACCCAGTACTTC. Amino acids: CASSLTVAGDETQYF.

This clonotype was seen ten or more times. The chain joins TRBV2 to TRBJ2-5, with 8 bases fitting TRBD2. The CDR3 has 14 residues. Germline V lookup: CDR1 SNHLY, CDR2 FYNNEI. J gave up 3 bases and V 6 bases, and 6 bases lay outside the gene matches. The CDR3 loop reads CASRFRAGEETQYF. For the CDR3, the DNA is TGTGCCAGCAGATTCCGAGCGGGAGAAGAGACCCAGTACTTC.

The genes are TRBV28 and TRBJ1-5; no definite D call. Trimming removed 5 bases from V and 0 bases from J, with 14 bases in between. This CDR3 is 16 amino acids long. Germline V gene lookup returns CDR1 MDHEN and CDR2 SYDVKM. This CDR3 reads CASSTRTVTSNQPQHF. The CDR3 DNA is TGTGCCAGCAGTACCCGGACTGTTACTAGCAATCAGCCCCAGCATTTT.